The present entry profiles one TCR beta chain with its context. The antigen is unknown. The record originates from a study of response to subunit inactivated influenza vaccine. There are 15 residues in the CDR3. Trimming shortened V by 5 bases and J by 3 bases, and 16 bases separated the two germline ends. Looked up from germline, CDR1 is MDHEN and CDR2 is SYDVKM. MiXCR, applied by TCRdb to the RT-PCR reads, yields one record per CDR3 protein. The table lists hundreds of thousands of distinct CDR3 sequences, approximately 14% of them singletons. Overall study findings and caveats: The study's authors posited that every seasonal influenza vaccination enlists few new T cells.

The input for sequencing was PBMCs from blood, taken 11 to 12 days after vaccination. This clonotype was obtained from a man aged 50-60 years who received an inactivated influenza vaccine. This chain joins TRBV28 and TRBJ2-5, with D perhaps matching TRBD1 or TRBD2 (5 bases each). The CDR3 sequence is CASSPRGQGEETQYF. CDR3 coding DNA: TGTGCCAGCAGTCCTCGCGGGCAGGGTGAAGAGACCCAGTACTTC.